Here is one T cell receptor (beta chain) with its context. Its antigen is currently unknown. The conserved closing phenylalanine or tryptophan is absent in this CDR3, likely reflecting a read error. The limits of the CDR3 on the DNA are not certain, so only TCRdb's listed CDR3 is given. CDR1 LNHNV and CDR2 YYDKDF come from the germline V gene (reference sequence). Counting both end residues, the CDR3 totals 14 amino acids. This record belongs to a study of metastatic and nonmetastatic thyroid tumors. About the study: Repertoires from blood and tumor or nodule tissue of malignant and benign thyroid patients were compared. General study findings and limits: Across blood and tumor, TCR beta diversity in malignant thyroid tumors was reportedly significantly higher than in benign nodules.

In the original workflow: Clinicopathological groups supplied CDR3 differences that were used to build a distant-metastasis classifier for papillary thyroid cancer. TCRdb called clones again from the PCR reads with MiXCR. Here the V and J calls rest on TCRdb's processing, not on the authors' analysis. The sample yields roughly 29,000 clones, less than 25% seen once. Every patient was untreated before thyroid surgery. The TCR sequence derives from a female donor with papillary thyroid cancer or a benign thyroid nodule (not recorded which). Some clones in this sample may be carry-over from other donors' samples. Sequenced material: blood. The chain has TRBV15 and TRBJ1-5; TRBD1, the table's D call, lacks a check against the DNA. The CDR3 here is CATSLSRGAQPKHC.